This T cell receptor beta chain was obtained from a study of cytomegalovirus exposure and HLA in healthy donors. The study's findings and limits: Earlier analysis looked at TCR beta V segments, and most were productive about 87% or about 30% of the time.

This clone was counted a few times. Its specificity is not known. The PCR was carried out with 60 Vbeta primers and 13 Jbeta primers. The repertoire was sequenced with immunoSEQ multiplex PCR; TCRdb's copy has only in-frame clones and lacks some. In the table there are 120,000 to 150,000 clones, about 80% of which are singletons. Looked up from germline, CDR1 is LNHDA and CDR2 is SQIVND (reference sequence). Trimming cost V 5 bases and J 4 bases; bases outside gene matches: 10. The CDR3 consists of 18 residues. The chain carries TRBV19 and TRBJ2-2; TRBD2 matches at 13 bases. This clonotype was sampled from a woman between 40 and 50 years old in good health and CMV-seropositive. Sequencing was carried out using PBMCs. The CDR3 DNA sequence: TGTGCCAGTAGTGCAGCCTGGGGACTAGCGGGACTCACCGGGGAGCTGTTTTTT. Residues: CASSAAWGLAGLTGELFF.